These 16 T cell receptor beta chains originate from one sample sequenced in a study of blood T cell repertoires in COVID-19. TCRdb keeps only in-frame clones here, not all; method: immunoSEQ multiplex PCR. The sample has roughly 300,000 clones, about 85% seen once. The specimen was PBMCs or T cells enriched from blood (not recorded which). The receptor set was obtained from a woman aged 45-65 years who had recovered from COVID-19.

V is TRBV9 and J is TRBJ2-2; a possible D gene is TRBD2 (6 bases). Per the germline V gene, CDR1 is SGDLS and CDR2 is YYNGEE. Trimming left V 0 bases short and J 4 bases short, with 10 bases between. The CDR3 covers 15 residues. CDR3: CASSVELAGTGELFF. CDR3 coding DNA: TGTGCCAGCAGCGTAGAACTAGCCGGCACCGGGGAGCTGTTTTTT.

The rearrangement links TRBV6-4 to TRBJ2-1; 7 bases line up with TRBD2. CDR1 is MRHNA, CDR2 SNTAGT, per germline. Unmatched junction bases numbered 14, after V lost 3 bases and J lost 9 bases. The CDR3 covers 16 residues. DNA of the CDR3: TGTGCCAGCAGTGAACAAGCGGGGTATCGGGTTACTGAGCAGTTCTTC. Its protein is CASSEQAGYRVTEQFF.

The J gene is TRBJ2-7, the V gene TRBV20-1, with TRBD2 identical over 13 bases. Germline CDR1 reads DFQATT; CDR2 reads SNEGSKA (reference sequence). This CDR3 contains 16 residues. V gave up 3 bases and J gave up 5 bases; unmatched junction bases: 10. CDR3 protein: CSASWGLAGRGDEQYF. The DNA for the CDR3 is TGCAGTGCTAGTTGGGGACTAGCGGGGCGTGGGGACGAGCAGTACTTC.

Here the CDR3 DNA reads TGTGCCTGGAGTGTGAACACGAACACTGAAGCTTTCTTT. Protein sequence: CAWSVNTNTEAFF. J is TRBJ1-1 and V is TRBV30; D gene unclear. The CDR3 is 13 residues long. Germline CDR1 reads GTSNPN; CDR2 reads SVGIG (reference sequence). Trimming removed 0 bases from V and 1 base from J, with 6 bases in between.

The chain couples TRBV2 to TRBJ1-5; 10 positions match TRBD1. Germline CDR1 is SNHLY and CDR2 is FYNNEI. The CDR3 extends over 14 amino acids. The V gene end was trimmed by 8 bases and the J gene end by 3 bases; junction bases not matched to a gene: 4. The CDR3 DNA follows: TGTGCCAGCTCCGGGACAGGGGTCAATCAGCCCCAGCATTTT. Residues: CASSGTGVNQPQHF.

The J gene is TRBJ2-1, the V gene TRBV19, with 12 nucleotides matching TRBD2. V gave up 5 bases and J gave up 0 bases; unmatched junction bases: 5. Germline assignment: CDR1 LNHDA and CDR2 SQIVND (reference sequence). The CDR3 is made up of 17 amino acids. Here the CDR3 DNA reads TGTGCCAGTAGTGACCGGACTAGCGGGACCTCCTACAATGAGCAGTTCTTC. Translation gives CASSDRTSGTSYNEQFF.

This chain joins TRBV11-2 and TRBJ1-2; TRBD1 matches at 9 bases. This CDR3 has 18 residues. V was pared by 3 bases and J by 0 bases, with 11 bases of the junction left unmatched. Looked up from germline, CDR1 is SGHAT and CDR2 is FQNNGV. CDR3 bases: TGTGCCAGCAGCTTCTCTGGTACAGGGGGCGAAGCTAACTATGGCTACACCTTC. It is translated as CASSFSGTGGEANYGYTF.

V gene TRBV18 combines with J gene TRBJ2-3, with a tentative D call TRBD1 (6 bases). The CDR3 runs to 17 residues. V was cut by 0 bases and J by 1 base, with 14 bases left in between. Germline loops: CDR1 KGHSH, CDR2 LQKENI. In DNA, the CDR3 is TGTGCCAGCTCACCACCGTCCTCAGGGGCCCGCACAGATACGCAGTATTTT. Its protein is CASSPPSSGARTDTQYF.

This chain connects TRBV5-1 to TRBJ2-5; 7 bases line up with TRBD2. Per germline, CDR1 SGHRS and CDR2 YFSETQ. The ends lost 0 bases at V and 4 bases at J; junction bases unmatched: 9. The CDR3 totals 16 residues. CDR3: CASSLAPIERGETQYF. The CDR3 bases are TGCGCCAGCAGCTTGGCTCCGATCGAGCGGGGAGAGACCCAGTACTTC. The variable domain in full, with the rest retrieved from reference TRBV5-1 and TRBJ2-5, is KAGVTQTPRYLIKTRGQQVTLSCSPISGHRSVSWYQQTPGQGLQFLFEYFSETQRNKGNFPGRFSGRQFSNSRSEMNVSTLELGDSALYLCASSLAPIERGETQYFGPGTRLLVL.

The chain is built from TRBV19 and TRBJ1-2; D possibly corresponds to TRBD1 (5 bases). V was trimmed by 3 bases and J by 3 bases, leaving 8 bases between them. The CDR3 is 13 amino acids. Germline V lookup: CDR1 LNHDA, CDR2 SQIVND (reference sequence). The CDR3 here is CASSIREYYGYTF. The CDR3 coding sequence is TGTGCCAGTAGTATCAGGGAATACTATGGCTACACCTTC. The full variable domain, rest sourced from reference TRBV19 and TRBJ1-2, is DGGITQSPKYLFRKEGQNVTLSCEQNLNHDAMYWYRQDPGQGLRLIYYSQIVNDFQKGDIAEGYSVSREKKESFPLTVTSAQKNPTAFYLCASSIREYYGYTFGSGTRLTVV.

V usage is TRBV19 and J usage is TRBJ1-1; 7 bases line up with TRBD1. J lost 5 bases, V lost 3 bases, and 12 bases had no gene match. Germline V lookup: CDR1 LNHDA, CDR2 SQIVND (reference sequence). CDR3 length: 16 residues. The CDR3 nucleotides are TGTGCCAGTAGTATTTTGGCGGGACAGCCTTCGACTGAAGCTTTCTTT. Protein sequence: CASSILAGQPSTEAFF.

The rearrangement joins TRBV6-5 to TRBJ2-7, with 7 nucleotides matching TRBD1. Germline trimming cut 6 bases from V and 4 bases from J; bases unmatched to any gene: 9. CDR3 length equals 14 residues. The germline V gene has CDR1 MNHEY and CDR2 SVGAGI. CDR3 region: CASRDTGVRYEQYF. In DNA, the CDR3 is TGTGCCAGCAGGGATACAGGGGTTCGGTACGAGCAGTACTTC.

The chain employs TRBV9 and TRBJ1-2, with TRBD1 identical over 8 bases. The CDR3 spans 15 residues. J was trimmed by 2 bases and V by 2 bases; bases with no gene match: 5. Germline V gene data show CDR1 as SGDLS and CDR2 as YYNGEE. CDR3 nucleotide sequence: TGTGCCAGCAGCGTGCGACAGGGGTCCAACTATGGCTACACCTTC. Translating gives CASSVRQGSNYGYTF.

The gene calls are TRBV5-4 and TRBJ2-5, with a tentative D call TRBD2 (6 bases). V was cut by 4 bases and J by 3 bases, with 13 bases left in between. This CDR3 has 14 amino acids. Germline V lookup: CDR1 SGHNT, CDR2 YYREEE (reference sequence). CDR3 amino acids: CASSPGWGEETQYF. The CDR3 coding sequence is TGTGCCAGCAGCCCCGGCTGGGGGGAAGAGACCCAGTACTTC.

The V gene is TRBV19, the J gene TRBJ1-6; 7 bases are shared with TRBD1. V lost 6 bases and J lost 8; bases outside the gene matches: 10. CDR3 length equals 15 residues. Germline V gene lookup returns CDR1 LNHDA and CDR2 SQIVND (reference sequence). The CDR3 region is CASSPTGTVDSPLHF. The CDR3 region has the DNA TGTGCCAGTAGCCCGACCGGGACAGTAGATTCACCCCTCCACTTT.

The rearrangement joins TRBV28 to TRBJ1-1, with D perhaps matching TRBD1 (6 bases). Trimming shortened V by 9 bases and J by 10 bases, and 18 bases separated the two germline ends. This CDR3 is built from 12 residues. The germline V gene encodes CDR1 MDHEN and CDR2 SYDVKM. CDR3 protein: CASKQGERGAFF. Written as DNA, the CDR3 is TGTGCCAGTAAACAGGGCGAGAGGGGAGCTTTCTTT.